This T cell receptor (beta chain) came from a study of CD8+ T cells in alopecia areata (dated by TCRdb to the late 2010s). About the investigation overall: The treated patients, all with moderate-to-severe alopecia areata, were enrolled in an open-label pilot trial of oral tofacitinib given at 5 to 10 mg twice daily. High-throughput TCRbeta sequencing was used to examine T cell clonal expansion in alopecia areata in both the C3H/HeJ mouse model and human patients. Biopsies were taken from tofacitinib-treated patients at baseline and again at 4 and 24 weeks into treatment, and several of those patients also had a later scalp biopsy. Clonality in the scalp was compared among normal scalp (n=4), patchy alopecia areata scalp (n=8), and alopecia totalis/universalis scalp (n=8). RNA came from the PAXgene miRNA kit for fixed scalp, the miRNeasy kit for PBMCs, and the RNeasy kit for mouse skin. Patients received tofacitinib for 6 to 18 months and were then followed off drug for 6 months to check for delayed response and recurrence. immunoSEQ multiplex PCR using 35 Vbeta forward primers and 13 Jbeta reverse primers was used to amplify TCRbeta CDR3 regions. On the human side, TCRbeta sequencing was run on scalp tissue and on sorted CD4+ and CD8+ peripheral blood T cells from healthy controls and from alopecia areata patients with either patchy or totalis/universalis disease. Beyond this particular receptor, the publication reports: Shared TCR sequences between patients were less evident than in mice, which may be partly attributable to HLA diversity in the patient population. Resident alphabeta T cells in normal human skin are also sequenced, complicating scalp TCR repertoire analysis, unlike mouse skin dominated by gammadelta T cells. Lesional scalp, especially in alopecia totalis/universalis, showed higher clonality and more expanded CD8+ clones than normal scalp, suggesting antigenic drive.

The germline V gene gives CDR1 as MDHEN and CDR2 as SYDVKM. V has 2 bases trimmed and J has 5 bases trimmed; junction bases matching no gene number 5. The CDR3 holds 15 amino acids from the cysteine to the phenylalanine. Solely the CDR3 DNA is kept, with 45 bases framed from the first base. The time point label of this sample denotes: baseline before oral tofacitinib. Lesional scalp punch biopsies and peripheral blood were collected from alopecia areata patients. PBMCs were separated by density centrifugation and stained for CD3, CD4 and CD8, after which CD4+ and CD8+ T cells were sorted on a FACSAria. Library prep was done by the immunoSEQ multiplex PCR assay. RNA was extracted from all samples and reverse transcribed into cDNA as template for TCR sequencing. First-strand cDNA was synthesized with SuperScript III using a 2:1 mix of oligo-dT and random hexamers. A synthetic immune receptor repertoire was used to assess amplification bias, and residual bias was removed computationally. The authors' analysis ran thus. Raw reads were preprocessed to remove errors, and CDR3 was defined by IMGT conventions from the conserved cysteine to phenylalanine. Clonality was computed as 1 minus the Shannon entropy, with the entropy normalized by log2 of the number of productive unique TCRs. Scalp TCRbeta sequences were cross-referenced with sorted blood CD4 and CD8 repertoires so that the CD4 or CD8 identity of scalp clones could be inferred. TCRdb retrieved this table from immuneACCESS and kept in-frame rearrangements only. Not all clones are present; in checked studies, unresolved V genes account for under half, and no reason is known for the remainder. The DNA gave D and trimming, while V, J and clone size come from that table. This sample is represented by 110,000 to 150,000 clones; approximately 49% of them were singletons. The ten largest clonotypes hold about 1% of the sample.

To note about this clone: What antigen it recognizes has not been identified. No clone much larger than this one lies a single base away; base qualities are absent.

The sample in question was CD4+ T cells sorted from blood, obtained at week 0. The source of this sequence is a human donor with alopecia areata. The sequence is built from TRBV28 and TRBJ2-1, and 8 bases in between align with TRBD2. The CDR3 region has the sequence CASSLVAGLNNEQFF. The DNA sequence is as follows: TGTGCCAGCAGTTTAGTAGCGGGATTGAACAATGAGCAGTTCTTC. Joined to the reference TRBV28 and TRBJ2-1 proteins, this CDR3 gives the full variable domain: DVKVTQSSRYLVKRTGEKVFLECVQDMDHENMFWYRQDPGLGLRLIYFSYDVKMKEKGDIPEGYSVSREKKERFSLILESASTNQTSMYLCASSLVAGLNNEQFFGPGTRLTVL.